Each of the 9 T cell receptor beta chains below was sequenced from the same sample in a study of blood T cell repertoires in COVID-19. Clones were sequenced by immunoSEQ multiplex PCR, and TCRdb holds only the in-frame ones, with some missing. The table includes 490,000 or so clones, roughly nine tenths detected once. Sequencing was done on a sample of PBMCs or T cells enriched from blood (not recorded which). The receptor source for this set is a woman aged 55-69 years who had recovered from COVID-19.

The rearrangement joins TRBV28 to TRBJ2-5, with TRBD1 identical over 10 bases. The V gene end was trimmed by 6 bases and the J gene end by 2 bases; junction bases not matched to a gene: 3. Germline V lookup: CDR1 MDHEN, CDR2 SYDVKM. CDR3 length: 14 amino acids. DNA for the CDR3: TGTGCCAGCAGCCGGACAGGGGGACAAGAGACCCAGTACTTC. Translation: CASSRTGGQETQYF.

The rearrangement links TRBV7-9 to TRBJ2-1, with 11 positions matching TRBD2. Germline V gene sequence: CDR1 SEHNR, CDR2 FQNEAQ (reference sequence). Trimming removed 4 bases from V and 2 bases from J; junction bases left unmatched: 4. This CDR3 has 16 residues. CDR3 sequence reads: CASSSHSGGAYNEQFF. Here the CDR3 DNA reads TGTGCCAGCAGCTCCCATAGCGGGGGGGCCTACAATGAGCAGTTCTTC.

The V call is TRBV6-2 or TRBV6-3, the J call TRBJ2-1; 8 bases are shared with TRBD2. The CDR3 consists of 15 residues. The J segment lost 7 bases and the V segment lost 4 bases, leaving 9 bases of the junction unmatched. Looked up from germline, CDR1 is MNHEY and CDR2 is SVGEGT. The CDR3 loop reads CASSSPGTSRNEQFF. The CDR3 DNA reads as TGTGCCAGCAGTTCCCCCGGGACTAGTCGGAATGAGCAGTTCTTC.

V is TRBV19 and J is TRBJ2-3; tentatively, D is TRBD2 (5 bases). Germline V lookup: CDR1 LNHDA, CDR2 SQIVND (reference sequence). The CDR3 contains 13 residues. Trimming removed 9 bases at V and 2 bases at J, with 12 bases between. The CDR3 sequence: CASERRNTDTQYF. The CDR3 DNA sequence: TGTGCCAGCGAGCGGAGAAACACAGATACGCAGTATTTT.

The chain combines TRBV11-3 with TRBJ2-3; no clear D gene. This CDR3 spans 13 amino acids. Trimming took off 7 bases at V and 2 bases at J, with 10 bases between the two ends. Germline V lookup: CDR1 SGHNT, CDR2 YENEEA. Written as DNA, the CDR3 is TGTGCCAGCACTACTGGAGTCACAGATACGCAGTATTTT. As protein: CASTTGVTDTQYF.

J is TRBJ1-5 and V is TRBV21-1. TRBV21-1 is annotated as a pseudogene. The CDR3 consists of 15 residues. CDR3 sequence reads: CASRIRLYSNQPQHF. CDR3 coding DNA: TGTGCCAGCAGGATCCGGTTATATAGCAATCAGCCCCAGCATTTT.

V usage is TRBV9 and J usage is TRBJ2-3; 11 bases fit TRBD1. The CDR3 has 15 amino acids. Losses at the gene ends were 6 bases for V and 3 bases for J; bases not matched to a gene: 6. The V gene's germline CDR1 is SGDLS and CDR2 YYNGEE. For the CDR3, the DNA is TGTGCCAGCACCGGGGGACAGGGGGAAACAGATACGCAGTATTTT. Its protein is CASTGGQGETDTQYF.

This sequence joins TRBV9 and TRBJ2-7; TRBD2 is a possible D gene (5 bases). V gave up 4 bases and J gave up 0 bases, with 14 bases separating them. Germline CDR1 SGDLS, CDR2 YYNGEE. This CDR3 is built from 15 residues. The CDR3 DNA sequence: TGTGCCAGCAGCCCCCAAGGGAGCTTCTCCTACGAGCAGTACTTC. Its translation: CASSPQGSFSYEQYF.

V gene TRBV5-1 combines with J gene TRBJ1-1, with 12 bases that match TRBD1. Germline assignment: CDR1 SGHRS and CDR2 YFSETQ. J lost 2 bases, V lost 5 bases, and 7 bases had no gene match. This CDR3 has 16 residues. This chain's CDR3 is CASRLPGTGGNTEAFF. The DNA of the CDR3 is TGCGCCAGCAGGCTACCCGGGACAGGGGGCAACACTGAAGCTTTCTTT. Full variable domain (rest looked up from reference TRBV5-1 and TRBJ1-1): KAGVTQTPRYLIKTRGQQVTLSCSPISGHRSVSWYQQTPGQGLQFLFEYFSETQRNKGNFPGRFSGRQFSNSRSEMNVSTLELGDSALYLCASRLPGTGGNTEAFFGQGTRLTVV.